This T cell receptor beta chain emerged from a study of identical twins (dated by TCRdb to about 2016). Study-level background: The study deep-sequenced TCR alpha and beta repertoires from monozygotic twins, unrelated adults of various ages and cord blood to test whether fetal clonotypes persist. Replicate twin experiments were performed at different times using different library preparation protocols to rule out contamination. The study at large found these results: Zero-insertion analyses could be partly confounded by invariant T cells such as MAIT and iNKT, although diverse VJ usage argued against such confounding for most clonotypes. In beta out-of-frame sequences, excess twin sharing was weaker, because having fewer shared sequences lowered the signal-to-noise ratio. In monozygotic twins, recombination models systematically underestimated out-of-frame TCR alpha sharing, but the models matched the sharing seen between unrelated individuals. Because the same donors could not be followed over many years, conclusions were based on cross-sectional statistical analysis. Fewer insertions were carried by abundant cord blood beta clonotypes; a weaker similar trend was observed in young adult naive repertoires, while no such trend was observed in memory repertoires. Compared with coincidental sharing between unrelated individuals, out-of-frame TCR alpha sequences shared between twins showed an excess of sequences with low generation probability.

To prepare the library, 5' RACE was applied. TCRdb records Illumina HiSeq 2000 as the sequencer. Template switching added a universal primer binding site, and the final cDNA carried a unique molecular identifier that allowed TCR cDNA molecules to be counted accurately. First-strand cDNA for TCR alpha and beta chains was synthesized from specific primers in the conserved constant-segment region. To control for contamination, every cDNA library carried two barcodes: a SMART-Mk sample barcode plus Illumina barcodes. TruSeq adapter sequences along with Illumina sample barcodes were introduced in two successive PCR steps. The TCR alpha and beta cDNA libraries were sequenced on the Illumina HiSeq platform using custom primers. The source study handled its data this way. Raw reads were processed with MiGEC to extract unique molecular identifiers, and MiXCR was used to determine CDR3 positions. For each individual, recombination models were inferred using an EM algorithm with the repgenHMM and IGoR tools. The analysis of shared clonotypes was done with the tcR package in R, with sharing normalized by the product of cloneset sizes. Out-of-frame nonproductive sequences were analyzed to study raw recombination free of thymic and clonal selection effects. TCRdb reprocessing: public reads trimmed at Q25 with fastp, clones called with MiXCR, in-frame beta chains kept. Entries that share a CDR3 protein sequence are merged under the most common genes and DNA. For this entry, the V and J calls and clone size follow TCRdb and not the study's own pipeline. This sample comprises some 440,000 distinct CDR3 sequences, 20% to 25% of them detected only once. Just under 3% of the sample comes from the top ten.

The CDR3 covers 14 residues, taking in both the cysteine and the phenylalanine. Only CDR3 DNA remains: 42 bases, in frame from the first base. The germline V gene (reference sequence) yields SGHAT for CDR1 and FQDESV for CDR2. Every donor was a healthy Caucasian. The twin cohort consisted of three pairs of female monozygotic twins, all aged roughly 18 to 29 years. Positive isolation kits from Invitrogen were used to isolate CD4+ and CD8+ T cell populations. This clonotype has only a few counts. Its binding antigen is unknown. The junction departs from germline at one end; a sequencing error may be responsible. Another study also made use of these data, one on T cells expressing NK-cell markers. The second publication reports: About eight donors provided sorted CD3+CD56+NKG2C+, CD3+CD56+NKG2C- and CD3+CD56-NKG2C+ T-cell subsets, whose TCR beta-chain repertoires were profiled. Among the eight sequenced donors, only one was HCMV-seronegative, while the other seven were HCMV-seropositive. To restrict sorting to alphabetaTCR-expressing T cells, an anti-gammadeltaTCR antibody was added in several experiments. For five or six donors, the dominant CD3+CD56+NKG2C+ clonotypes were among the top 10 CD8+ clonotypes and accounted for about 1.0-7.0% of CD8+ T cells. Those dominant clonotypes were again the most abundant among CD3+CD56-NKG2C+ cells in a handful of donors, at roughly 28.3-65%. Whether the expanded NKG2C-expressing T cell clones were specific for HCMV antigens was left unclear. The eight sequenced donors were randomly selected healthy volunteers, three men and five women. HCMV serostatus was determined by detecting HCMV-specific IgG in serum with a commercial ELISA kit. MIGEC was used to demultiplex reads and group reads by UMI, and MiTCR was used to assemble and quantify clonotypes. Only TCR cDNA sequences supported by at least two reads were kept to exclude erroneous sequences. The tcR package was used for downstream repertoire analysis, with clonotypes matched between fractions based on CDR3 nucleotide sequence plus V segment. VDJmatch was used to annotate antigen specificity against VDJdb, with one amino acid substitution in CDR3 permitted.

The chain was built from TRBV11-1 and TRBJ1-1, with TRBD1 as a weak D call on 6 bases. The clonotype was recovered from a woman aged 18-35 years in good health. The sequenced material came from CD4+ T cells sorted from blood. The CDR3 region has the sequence CASSLSGANAEAFF. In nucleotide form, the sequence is TGTGCCAGCAGCTTATCGGGGGCGAACGCTGAAGCTTTCTTT. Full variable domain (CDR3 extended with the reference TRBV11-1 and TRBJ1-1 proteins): EAEVAQSPRYKITEKSQAVAFWCDPISGHATLYWYRQILGQGPELLVQFQDESVVDDSQLPKDRFSAERLKGVDSTLKIQPAELGDSAMYLCASSLSGANAEAFFGQGTRLTVV.